This TCR beta chain was sequenced in a study of OX40 agonist ivuxolimab in advanced cancers. As to this clone: Its matching antigen is unknown.

Libraries were prepared by immunoSEQ multiplex PCR; TCRdb keeps only in-frame clonotypes and omits some of them. This sample has approximately 71,000 clones; 85% to 95% occur once, and the top ten carry 15% to 18%. Overall study findings and caveats: There were, on average, more expanded clones in CD8+ T cells than in CD4+. It was not determined which antigens were specifically recognized by the peripheral T cells that had undergone clonal expansion.

This clonotype originated in an adult with an advanced solid tumor such as melanoma, head and neck, liver or kidney cancer. Specimen: CD4+ or CD8+ T cells sorted from blood, collected in a trial of the OX40 agonist ivuxolimab.

CDR3 nucleotide sequence: TGTGCCAGCTCACCACCGTTCAGGGGATCGTCCTACAATGAGCAGTTCTTC. This translates into CASSPPFRGSSYNEQFF. The genes are TRBV18 and TRBJ2-1; TRBD1 might be the D (6 bases). Germline V gene sequence: CDR1 KGHSH, CDR2 LQKENI. Deletions cut 0 bases from V and 1 base from J, with 13 bases between. This CDR3 contains 17 residues.